Presented here are 4 T cell receptor beta chains from one specimen sequenced in a study of identical twins. Each CDR3 protein gets one entry after TCRdb re-called the 5' RACE reads with MiXCR. This sample carries around 240,000 distinct CDR3 sequences, more than 9% of them seen once, and the ten largest clones take about a tenth. Material for sequencing was memory T cells sorted from blood. These receptors were taken from a man aged 45-65 years in good health.

This clonotype was observed a few times. The chain has TRBV2 and TRBJ1-6; D is unresolved. The CDR3 is 15 amino acids. CDR1 and CDR2 (germline): SNHLY, FYNNEI. V was trimmed by 1 base and J by 3 bases, leaving 7 bases between them. This CDR3 is CASSEDGLYNSPLHF. CDR3 nucleotide sequence: TGTGCCAGCAGTGAAGACGGACTCTATAATTCACCCCTCCACTTT.

This clonotype was seen ten or more times. This rearrangement joins TRBV20-1 to TRBJ2-7, with 7 nucleotides matching TRBD2. Germline trimming cut 2 bases from V and 2 bases from J; bases unmatched to any gene: 9. CDR3 length: 15 amino acids. The germline CDR1 and CDR2 sequences are DFQATT and SNEGSKA (reference sequence). The CDR3: CSARRGGGLPYEQYF. CDR3 coding DNA: TGCAGTGCTAGACGTGGGGGGGGATTACCCTACGAGCAGTACTTC.

This clonotype was recorded at least ten times. This CDR3 is CASSPYSTDTQYF. The CDR3, as DNA: TGTGCCAGCAGCCCTTATAGCACAGATACGCAGTATTTT. The chain employs TRBV7-9 and TRBJ2-3; D is undetermined. The CDR3 extends over 13 amino acids. Germline CDR1 reads SEHNR; CDR2 reads FQNEAQ (reference sequence). The V end was cut by 5 bases, the J end by 0 bases, with 6 bases between.

The rearrangement uses TRBV7-9 and TRBJ1-1; D is unresolved. V lost 3 bases and J 0 bases, leaving 11 bases between the germline ends. Germline loops: CDR1 SEHNR, CDR2 FQNEAQ (reference sequence). This CDR3 region has 15 residues. CDR3 DNA: TGTGCCAGCAGCTTCAATCAGGAGATGAACACTGAAGCTTTCTTT. This codes for CASSFNQEMNTEAFF.